The TCR beta chain under discussion was sequenced for a study of blood T cell repertoires in COVID-19. In the study overall: COVID-19 samples from acute and convalescent phases originated in the United States, Italy and Spain.

Study processing details: Reference gene primer amplification yielded estimated nucleated cell counts. Method: immunoSEQ multiplex PCR; TCRdb's copy keeps in-frame clones and lacks some. V, J and clone size reflect that table, while D and trimming were determined from the DNA. The repertoire holds about 42,000 clones, with roughly 88% as singletons. CDR1 and CDR2 from the germline V gene are SGDLS and YYNGEE. Trimming took 0 bases from V and 2 from J, leaving 9 bases between them. The CDR3 spans 15 residues. The rearrangement joins TRBV9 to TRBJ2-1; D is unclear. What was sequenced was peripheral blood. The TCR originated in a human donor in a cohort sampled during active COVID-19. In nucleotides, the CDR3 is TGTGCCAGCAGCGTAGATCAGGTAACCTACAATGAGCAGTTCTTC. This gives the protein CASSVDQVTYNEQFF.